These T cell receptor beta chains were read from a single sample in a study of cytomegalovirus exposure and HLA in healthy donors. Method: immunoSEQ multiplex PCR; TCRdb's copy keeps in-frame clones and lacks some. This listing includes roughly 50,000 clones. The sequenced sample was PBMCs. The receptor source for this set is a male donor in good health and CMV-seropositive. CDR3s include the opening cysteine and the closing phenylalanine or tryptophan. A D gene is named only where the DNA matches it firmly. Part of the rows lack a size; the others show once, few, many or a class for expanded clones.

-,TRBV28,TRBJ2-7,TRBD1,CASRRTGTGPYEQYF,TGTGCCAGCAGAAGAACCGGGACAGGCCCCTACGAGCAGTACTTC
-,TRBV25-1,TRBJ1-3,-,CASREGPGNTIYF,TGTGCCAGCAGGGAGGGCCCTGGAAACACCATATATTTT
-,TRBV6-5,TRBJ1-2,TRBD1,CASSYSDRGGYGYTF,TGTGCCAGCAGTTACTCGGACAGGGGAGGCTATGGCTACACCTTC
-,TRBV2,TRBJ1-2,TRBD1,CASSEVQGAVGYTF,TGTGCCAGCAGTGAGGTACAGGGGGCCGTTGGCTACACCTTC
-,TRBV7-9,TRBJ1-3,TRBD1,CASSIAGQRNTIYF,TGTGCCAGCAGCATTGCGGGACAGAGAAACACCATATATTTT
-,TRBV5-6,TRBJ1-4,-,CASRKGLDAGNEKLFF,TGTGCCAGCAGAAAGGGGCTTGATGCGGGAAATGAAAAACTGTTTTTT
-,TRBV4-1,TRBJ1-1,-,CASSQGGGWGTEAFF,TGCGCCAGCAGCCAAGGGGGGGGTTGGGGCACTGAAGCTTTCTTT
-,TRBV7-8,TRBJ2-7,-,CASSLWGDGTYEQYF,TGTGCCAGCAGCTTATGGGGAGACGGAACCTACGAGCAGTACTTC
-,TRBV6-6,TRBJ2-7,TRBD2,CASSYSTSGGNEQYF,TGTGCCAGCAGTTACTCGACTAGCGGGGGCAACGAGCAGTACTTC
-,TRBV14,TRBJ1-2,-,CASSQTSGGLDGYTF,TGTGCCAGCAGCCAGACCTCTGGCGGGTTGGATGGCTACACCTTC
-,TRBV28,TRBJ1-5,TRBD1,CASRTGTGDPQPQHF,TGTGCCAGCAGGACCGGGACAGGGGATCCTCAGCCCCAGCATTTT
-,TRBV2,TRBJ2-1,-,CASSDRGSSYNEQFF,TGTGCCAGCAGTGACCGGGGGAGCTCCTACAATGAGCAGTTCTTC
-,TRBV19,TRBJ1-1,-,CASRTREFFTEAFF,TGTGCCAGTAGAACTCGGGAGTTTTTCACTGAAGCTTTCTTT
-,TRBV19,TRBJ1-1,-,CAMGRGTEAFF,TGTGCCATGGGCAGGGGCACTGAAGCTTTCTTT
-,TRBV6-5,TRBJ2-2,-,CASSYSGRRELFF,TGTGCCAGCAGTTACTCCGGCAGGAGGGAGCTGTTTTTT
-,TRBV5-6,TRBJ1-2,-,CASSLASPNYGYTF,TGTGCCAGCAGCTTGGCCAGTCCTAACTATGGCTACACCTTC
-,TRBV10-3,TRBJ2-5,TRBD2,CAIRSSGGVREQYF,TGTGCCATCAGATCTAGCGGGGGGGTCCGGGAGCAGTACTTC
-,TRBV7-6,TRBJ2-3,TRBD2,CASSLAPEAGGLDTQYF,TGTGCCAGCAGCTTAGCGCCCGAAGCGGGGGGTTTAGATACGCAGTATTTT
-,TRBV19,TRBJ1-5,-,CASSMAPGSRRRNQPQHF,TGTGCCAGTAGTATGGCCCCCGGAAGTAGGCGGCGTAATCAGCCCCAGCATTTT
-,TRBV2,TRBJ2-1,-,CASSVDSPSYNEQFF,TGTGCCAGCAGTGTAGACTCCCCCTCCTACAATGAGCAGTTCTTC
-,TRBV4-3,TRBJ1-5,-,CASSQDGGDQPQHF,TGCGCCAGCAGCCAAGACGGCGGGGATCAGCCCCAGCATTTT
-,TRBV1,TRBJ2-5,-,CTSSQGSGLAGQYF,TGCACCAGCAGCCAAGGCAGTGGACTAGCGGGCCAGTACTTC
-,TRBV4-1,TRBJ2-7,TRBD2,CASSPPWGEGSEQYF,TGCGCCAGCAGCCCACCTTGGGGGGAGGGGTCCGAGCAGTACTTC
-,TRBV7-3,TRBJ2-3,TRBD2,CASSLLAGGPTDTQYF,TGTGCCAGCAGCCTACTAGCGGGGGGACCCACAGATACGCAGTATTTT
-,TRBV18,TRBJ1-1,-,CASLQQGSEAFF,TGTGCCAGCCTTCAACAGGGATCTGAAGCTTTCTTT
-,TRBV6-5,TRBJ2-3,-,CASSYSITGTDTQYF,TGTGCCAGCAGTTACTCTATAACGGGCACAGATACGCAGTATTTT
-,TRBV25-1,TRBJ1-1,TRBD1,CASRSQGANTEAFF,TGTGCCAGCAGATCTCAGGGGGCGAACACTGAAGCTTTCTTT
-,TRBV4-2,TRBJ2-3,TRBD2,CASSRSGASTDTQYF,TGTGCCAGCAGCCGAAGCGGGGCTAGCACAGATACGCAGTATTTT
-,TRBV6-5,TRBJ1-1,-,CASRPRVNTEAFF,TGTGCCAGCAGACCCCGGGTGAACACTGAAGCTTTCTTT
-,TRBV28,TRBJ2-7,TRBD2,CANSPHPGGPEEQYF,TGTGCCAACAGTCCTCACCCGGGGGGGCCGGAGGAGCAGTACTTC
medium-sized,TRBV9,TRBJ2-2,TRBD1,CASSVARDRGNTGELFF,TGTGCCAGCAGCGTAGCCCGGGACAGGGGAAACACCGGGGAGCTGTTTTTT
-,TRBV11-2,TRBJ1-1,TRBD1,CASSLERGDRTFF,TGTGCCAGCAGCTTAGAGAGAGGGGACAGAACTTTCTTT
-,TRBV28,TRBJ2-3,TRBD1,CASSFTGTGPSTDTQYF,TGTGCCAGCAGTTTTACTGGGACAGGGCCTAGCACAGATACGCAGTATTTT
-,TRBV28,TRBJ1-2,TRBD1,CASSIGTGVGGYTF,TGTGCCAGCAGTATCGGGACAGGGGTAGGTGGCTACACCTTC
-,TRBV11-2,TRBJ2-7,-,CASSSSPLEQYF,TGTGCCAGCAGCTCGTCTCCGTTGGAGCAGTACTTC
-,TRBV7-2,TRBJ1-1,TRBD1,CASSLGARGPANTEAFF,TGTGCCAGCAGCTTAGGGGCCAGGGGGCCCGCGAACACTGAAGCTTTCTTT
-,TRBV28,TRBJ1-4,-,CASSGLQATNEKLFF,TGTGCCAGCAGTGGCTTACAAGCAACTAATGAAAAACTGTTTTTT
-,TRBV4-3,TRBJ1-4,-,CASSQDTSPGQSIF,TGCGCCAGCAGCCAAGATACCTCCCCCGGACAGAGTATTTTT
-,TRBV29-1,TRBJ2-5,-,CSVRQGGGETQYF,TGCAGCGTTCGACAGGGAGGCGGGGAGACCCAGTACTTC
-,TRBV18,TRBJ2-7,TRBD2,CASSPSGGSSYEQYF,TGTGCCAGCTCACCATCGGGGGGAAGCTCCTACGAGCAGTACTTC
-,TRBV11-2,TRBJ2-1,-,CATQTHTGEQFF,TGTGCGACCCAGACCCACACGGGTGAGCAGTTCTTC
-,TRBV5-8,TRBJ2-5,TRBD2,CASSGGGETQYF,TGTGCCAGCAGTGGCGGGGGGGAGACCCAGTACTTC
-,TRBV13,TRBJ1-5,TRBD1,CASSQGQGSQPQHF,TGTGCCAGCAGCCAGGGACAGGGGAGCCAGCCCCAGCATTTT
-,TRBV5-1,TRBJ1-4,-,CASSLNSAGVREKLFF,TGCGCCAGCAGCCTTAACTCGGCGGGGGTACGGGAAAAACTGTTTTTT
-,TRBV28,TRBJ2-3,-,CASSLTGVGTDTQYF,TGTGCCAGCAGTTTAACAGGAGTTGGGACAGATACGCAGTATTTT
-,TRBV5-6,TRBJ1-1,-,CASSLAGVNIEAFF,TGTGCCAGCAGCTTGGCCGGGGTGAACATTGAAGCTTTCTTT
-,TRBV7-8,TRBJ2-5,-,CASSNLRDNQETQYF,TGTGCCAGCAGCAACCTCCGGGACAATCAAGAGACCCAGTACTTC
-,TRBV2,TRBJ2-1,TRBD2,CASRSGEDYNEQFF,TGTGCCAGCCGTAGCGGGGAGGACTACAATGAGCAGTTCTTC
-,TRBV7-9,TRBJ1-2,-,CASKPPGDYGYTF,TGTGCCAGCAAACCCCCAGGCGACTATGGCTACACCTTC
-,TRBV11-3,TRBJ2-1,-,CASSGRPGHNEQFF,TGTGCCAGCTCAGGGAGGCCCGGACACAATGAGCAGTTCTTC
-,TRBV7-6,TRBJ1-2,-,CASSESPGPYGYTF,TGTGCCAGCAGCGAAAGCCCAGGCCCCTATGGCTACACCTTC
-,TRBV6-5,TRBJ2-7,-,CASMPNAGATHEQYF,TGTGCCAGTATGCCCAACGCAGGGGCTACCCACGAGCAGTACTTC
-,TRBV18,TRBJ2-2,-,CASSPGHIDTGELFF,TGTGCCAGCTCTCCTGGACACATCGACACCGGGGAGCTGTTTTTT
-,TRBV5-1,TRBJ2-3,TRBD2,CASDSGGASDTQYF,TGCGCCAGCGATAGCGGGGGGGCCTCAGATACGCAGTATTTT
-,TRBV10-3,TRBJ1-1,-,CAISESHPREGSQNTEAFF,TGTGCCATCAGTGAGTCACACCCCCGGGAGGGCAGTCAGAACACTGAAGCTTTCTTT
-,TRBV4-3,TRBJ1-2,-,CASSQEQGRRYGYTF,TGCGCCAGCAGCCAAGAGCAGGGAAGAAGGTATGGCTACACCTTC
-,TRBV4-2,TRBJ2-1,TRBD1,CASCRDRGVDEQFF,TGTGCCAGCTGTCGGGACAGGGGGGTAGATGAGCAGTTCTTC
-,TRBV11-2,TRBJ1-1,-,CASSHPGTTTEAFF,TGTGCCAGCAGCCACCCCGGGACAACCACTGAAGCTTTCTTT